The 22 T cell receptor beta chains given below trace back to one sample, sequenced in a study of T cell changes during pregnancy in multiple sclerosis (dated by TCRdb to the late 2010s). The library was produced with the immunoSEQ multiplex PCR assay. Imported from immuneACCESS, the table was reduced by TCRdb to in-frame sequences with V and J called. These copies leave out some clones; in studies compared against another copy, an unresolved V gene accounts for under half, and the cause of the remainder is not known. The sample yields 60,000 or so clones; roughly 93% were counted once. Approximately 0.36% of the sample goes to the ten largest clones. Sample: CD4+ T cells from peripheral blood mononuclear cells, taken before pregnancy. The receptor set was obtained from a female donor with multiple sclerosis, enrolled in a pregnancy study.

The chain has TRBV28 and TRBJ1-2; 8 bases are a match to TRBD1. Germline CDR1 is MDHEN and CDR2 is SYDVKM. The CDR3 is 15 amino acids. The V and J ends lost 9 bases and 1 base, in that order; junction bases with no gene match: 10. The CDR3 region has the DNA TGTGCCAGTGGGATTGGACAGGGCGGTAACTATGGCTACACCTTC. It translates to CASGIGQGGNYGYTF.

Here the CDR3 reads CASSFSGLDEQFF. The CDR3 nucleotides are TGCGCCAGCAGCTTTAGCGGCCTAGATGAGCAGTTCTTC. The rearrangement joins TRBV5-1 to TRBJ2-1, with a possible D match to TRBD2 (6 bases). Trimming shortened V by 2 bases and J by 8 bases, and 11 bases separated the two germline ends. Germline V gene data show CDR1 as SGHRS and CDR2 as YFSETQ. The CDR3 extends over 13 amino acids.

The rearrangement links TRBV5-6 to TRBJ1-2; D is undetermined. Germline V gene lookup returns CDR1 SGHDT and CDR2 YYEEEE. The CDR3 length is 13 residues. V lost 1 base, J lost 8 bases, and 12 bases lay in between. CDR3 protein: CASSLWPLQGYTF. The CDR3 nucleotides read TGTGCCAGCAGCTTGTGGCCCCTTCAGGGCTACACCTTC.

The V and J genes are TRBV7-9 and TRBJ2-3, with TRBD1 as a possible D gene (6 bases). V lost 1 base and J 2 bases, leaving 13 bases between the germline ends. This CDR3 is 16 amino acids long. Germline lookup yields CDR1 SEHNR and CDR2 FQNEAQ (reference sequence). CDR3 sequence reads: CASSLGLGADTDTQYF. DNA for the CDR3: TGTGCCAGCAGCTTAGGTCTGGGGGCAGACACAGATACGCAGTATTTT.

The V and J genes are TRBV6-1 and TRBJ2-7; weak D call: TRBD2 (5 bases). CDR3 length: 13 residues. V gave up 6 bases and J gave up 1 base, with 10 bases separating them. Looked up from germline, CDR1 is MNHNS and CDR2 is SASEGT. CDR3 residues: CASRKDSSYEQYF. The CDR3 nucleotides read TGTGCCAGCAGAAAGGACTCATCCTACGAGCAGTACTTC.

The chain joins TRBV6-6 to TRBJ1-5, with D unclear. Deletions cut 7 bases from V and 0 bases from J, with 13 bases between. CDR1 and CDR2 from the germline V gene are MNHNY and SVGAGI (reference sequence). CDR3 length equals 15 residues. The CDR3 spells CASTMNGRSNQPQHF. The DNA of the CDR3 is TGTGCCAGCACTATGAATGGGCGTAGCAATCAGCCCCAGCATTTT.

The V call is TRBV4-3, the J call TRBJ2-3, with 10 bases matching TRBD2. V gave up 4 bases and J gave up 2 bases; unmatched junction bases: 9. Germline loops: CDR1 LGHNA, CDR2 YSLEER. This CDR3 has 17 residues. CDR3 loop: CASSPELGLAATDTQYF. The CDR3 nucleotides are TGCGCCAGCAGCCCTGAACTCGGACTAGCGGCCACAGATACGCAGTATTTT.

CDR3 protein: CASSPLTGGNNYGYTF. The CDR3 nucleotides read TGCGCCAGCAGTCCCCTAACAGGGGGGAATAACTATGGCTACACCTTC. The chain joins TRBV5-1 to TRBJ1-2, with 8 bases that match TRBD1. The germline CDR1 and CDR2 sequences are SGHRS and YFSETQ. CDR3 size: 16 residues. V gave up 5 bases and J gave up 1 base; unmatched junction bases: 10.

This clone turned up a few times. V is TRBV6-6 and J is TRBJ1-1, with D maybe TRBD1 (5 bases). Germline V gene data show CDR1 as MNHNY and CDR2 as SVGAGI (reference sequence). There are 14 residues in the CDR3. Trimming took 5 bases from V and 7 from J, leaving 17 bases between them. The CDR3 reads CASSPPPYRSEAFF. CDR3 sequence (DNA): TGTGCCAGCAGTCCACCTCCGTACAGGAGTGAAGCTTTCTTT.

Relative to its sample, this clone is medium-sized. This chain connects TRBV14 to TRBJ2-7; D is perhaps TRBD2 (5 bases). V was trimmed by 1 base and J by 6 bases, leaving 13 bases between them. The CDR3 is 14 amino acids. Germline V CDR1 and CDR2: SGHDN, FVKESK. CDR3 loop: CASSQGLRGPEQYF. The CDR3 DNA is TGTGCCAGCAGCCAAGGTCTTCGCGGGCCCGAGCAGTACTTC.

The chain joins TRBV9 to TRBJ1-1, with D tentatively TRBD1 (6 bases). The V end lost 4 bases, the J end lost 8 bases, and 18 bases lay between the germline ends. Germline CDR1 is SGDLS and CDR2 is YYNGEE. The CDR3 has 14 amino acids. The CDR3 region has the DNA TGTGCCAGCAGCACGGGTGGACAGTATCCCGAAGCTTTCTTT. It yields the protein CASSTGGQYPEAFF.

V and J are TRBV13 and TRBJ2-7; 8 bases align to TRBD1. The V segment lost 1 base and the J segment 5 bases; nucleotides outside the gene matches: 1. Germline CDR1 reads PRHDT; CDR2 reads FYEKMQ (reference sequence). The CDR3 runs to 13 residues. The CDR3 bases are TGTGCCAGCAGCTTAGAGACAGGGGACGAGCAGTACTTC. Translated, it gives CASSLETGDEQYF.

This clone showed up just a few times. The J gene is TRBJ1-1, the V gene TRBV5-1; D is possibly TRBD1 (6 bases). Germline V gene sequence: CDR1 SGHRS, CDR2 YFSETQ. The V gene lost 4 bases and the J gene lost 6 bases, with 16 bases spanning the gap. The CDR3 extends over 14 amino acids. The CDR3 sequence: CASSPGGAAAEAFF. The CDR3 bases are TGCGCCAGCAGCCCGGGGGGGGCTGCCGCTGAAGCTTTCTTT.

The chain combines TRBV7-6 with TRBJ2-7, with a weak D call TRBD2 (5 bases). The CDR3 has 14 residues. The ends were cut back, 5 bases at V and 2 bases at J, with 13 bases in the middle. Per germline, CDR1 SGHVS and CDR2 FNYEAQ. The CDR3 DNA is TGTGCCAGCAGCACCAGAAACGGGGCCTACGAGCAGTACTTC. Its protein is CASSTRNGAYEQYF. Supplemented by reference TRBV7-6 and TRBJ2-7, the full variable domain reads GAGVSQSPRYKVTKRGQDVALRCDPISGHVSLYWYRQALGQGPEFLTYFNYEAQQDKSGLPNDRFSAERPEGSISTLTIQRTEQRDSAMYRCASSTRNGAYEQYFGPGTRLTVT.

This sequence joins TRBV5-8 and TRBJ1-5; 8 nucleotides align to TRBD1. The CDR3 length is 16 residues. The junction had 11 bases not matched to a gene; V was cut back by 4 bases and J by 5 bases. Germline V gene sequence: CDR1 SGHTS, CDR2 YDEGEE. CDR3 loop: CASSPDYRGNDQPQHF. The CDR3 DNA is TGTGCCAGCAGCCCAGATTACAGGGGGAACGATCAGCCCCAGCATTTT.

This clone was observed a handful of times. The rearrangement links TRBV28 to TRBJ1-1; D gene unclear. This CDR3 contains 13 residues. Germline assignment: CDR1 MDHEN and CDR2 SYDVKM. V lost 7 bases and J 1 base, leaving 10 bases between the germline ends. As DNA, the CDR3 is TGTGCCAGCATTAGGCAGGCGAACACTGAAGCTTTCTTT. Translation gives CASIRQANTEAFF. Drawing the rest from reference TRBV28 and TRBJ1-1, the complete variable domain is DVKVTQSSRYLVKRTGEKVFLECVQDMDHENMFWYRQDPGLGLRLIYFSYDVKMKEKGDIPEGYSVSREKKERFSLILESASTNQTSMYLCASIRQANTEAFFGQGTRLTVV.

The rearrangement links TRBV5-4 to TRBJ2-5; TRBD1 matches at 10 bases. The CDR3 covers 16 residues. The germline V gene has CDR1 SGHNT and CDR2 YYREEE (reference sequence). V lost 1 base and J lost 5; bases outside the gene matches: 8. The CDR3: CASSLRTGGMGETQYF. The DNA of the CDR3 is TGTGCCAGCAGCTTGCGGACAGGGGGTATGGGTGAGACCCAGTACTTC.

The chain links TRBV4-1 to TRBJ2-1; D may be TRBD2 (6 bases). The CDR3 covers 16 residues. V was shortened by 2 bases and J by 2 bases, with 13 bases between the two germline ends. Germline CDR1 and CDR2: MGHRA and YSYEKL. The CDR3 loop is CASSQTGGRTYNEQFF. Written as DNA, the CDR3 is TGCGCCAGCAGCCAAACTGGGGGGAGAACCTACAATGAGCAGTTCTTC.

J is TRBJ2-1 and V is TRBV12-5; D perhaps matches TRBD2 (5 bases). CDR1 is LGHNT, CDR2 FRNRAP, per germline. V was shortened by 7 bases and J by 0 bases, with 10 bases between the two germline ends. The CDR3 is 14 amino acids. In nucleotides, the CDR3 is TGTGCTAGTGCGGAGGTTAGCTCCTACAATGAGCAGTTCTTC. Amino acid sequence: CASAEVSSYNEQFF.

The V gene is TRBV13, the J gene TRBJ1-4, with 8 positions matching TRBD1. Per germline, CDR1 PRHDT and CDR2 FYEKMQ (reference sequence). The J segment lost 4 bases and the V segment lost 4 bases, leaving 5 bases of the junction unmatched. The CDR3 extends over 15 amino acids. The CDR3 DNA is TGTGCCAGCAGCTCCCGGACAGGGATTAATGAAAAACTGTTTTTT. Translation gives CASSSRTGINEKLFF.

The chain uses TRBV7-9 and TRBJ1-2; D is undetermined. CDR1 SEHNR and CDR2 FQNEAQ come from the germline V gene (reference sequence). This CDR3 comprises 12 residues. The ends were cut back, 5 bases at V and 6 bases at J, with 10 bases in the middle. CDR3 sequence (DNA): TGTGCCAGCAGCACGAGACTGAATGGCTACACCTTC. Translated: CASSTRLNGYTF. The full variable domain, its missing parts supplied by reference TRBV7-9 and TRBJ1-2, is DTGVSQNPRHKITKRGQNVTFRCDPISEHNRLYWYRQTLGQGPEFLTYFQNEAQLEKSRLLSDRFSAERPKGSFSTLEIQRTEQGDSAMYLCASSTRLNGYTFGSGTRLTVV.

This clone was detected once. The chain couples TRBV28 to TRBJ1-2, with D uncertain. The CDR3 loop spans 14 amino acids. Trimming took 5 bases from V and 8 from J, leaving 18 bases between them. Germline lookup yields CDR1 MDHEN and CDR2 SYDVKM. CDR3 DNA: TGTGCCAGCAGTCCCCCGGCCCTAGTAGTAGGCTACACCTTC. It yields the protein CASSPPALVVGYTF.